This T cell receptor (beta chain) was sequenced for a study of Graves' ophthalmopathy and Graves' hyperthyroidism. Transcripts of RNA were the source for amplifying TCR beta CDR3 regions. First-round RT-PCR used HTBI primers; second-round multiplex PCR followed. Each CDR3 protein is one row after TCRdb ran MiXCR on the multiplex PCR reads. Of about 600,000 distinct CDR3 sequences listed, under 40% were seen once; the top ten hold over 3.5%. Eligible hyperthyroidism cases comprised new diagnoses of under 2 months' duration in individuals aged 18 to 65. Clinical symptoms, serum thyroxine, TRAb, thyroid ultrasound and orbital computed tomography were relied on for diagnosis. This clonotype was seen ten or more times. The sequence came from an adult man with Graves' hyperthyroidism. Sequenced input: peripheral blood or thyroid tissue (not recorded which).

The DNA for the CDR3 is TGTGCCAGCAGCTTAGGGGGTCGCGCTTTCTTT. Translated, it gives CASSLGGRAFF. The J gene is TRBJ1-1, the V gene TRBV7-9; D is uncertain. Germline V gives CDR1 SEHNR, CDR2 FQNEAQ (reference sequence). Trimming took 1 base from V and 11 from J, leaving 8 bases between them. The CDR3 has 11 amino acids.